The next 7 T cell receptor beta chains were all read from a single sample in a study of blood T cell repertoires in COVID-19. Using immunoSEQ multiplex PCR, the repertoire was profiled, and TCRdb retains in-frame clones only, with some absent. The table lists more than 250,000 clones, roughly 87% of them singletons, with less than 6% in the top ten. Sequencing input: PBMCs or T cells enriched from blood (not recorded which). These receptors were taken from a woman in her 30s who had recovered from COVID-19.

The CDR3 nucleotides are TGTGCCAGTAGTATGTCGGGACTAGCTTACAATGAGCAGTTCTTC. Translating it yields CASSMSGLAYNEQFF. The chain couples TRBV19 to TRBJ2-1; TRBD2 matches at 9 bases. V shed 3 bases, J shed 4 bases, and the junction held 4 bases outside the gene matches. Germline lookup yields CDR1 LNHDA and CDR2 SQIVND (reference sequence). This CDR3 is built from 15 residues.

This clone showed up just once. The chain carries TRBV5-6 and TRBJ2-7, with 11 positions matching TRBD2. V was clipped by 0 bases and J by 4 bases; unmatched bases: 6. The CDR3 is 16 residues long. CDR1 SGHDT and CDR2 YYEEEE come from the germline V gene. The chain's CDR3 is CASSLASTSGGYEQYF. The CDR3 nucleotides are TGTGCCAGCAGCTTGGCCAGCACTAGCGGGGGATACGAGCAGTACTTC.

The chain joins TRBV7-8 to TRBJ2-3; 8 bases line up with TRBD2. J was trimmed by 4 bases and V by 10 bases; bases with no gene match: 10. CDR3 length equals 14 residues. In germline, CDR1 is SGHVS, CDR2 FQNEAQ. CDR3 bases: TGTGCCACCGGTCCCCGACTAGCGCCAGATACGCAGTATTTT. This codes for CATGPRLAPDTQYF.

V gene TRBV27 combines with J gene TRBJ2-7, with a weak D call TRBD1 (7 bases). There are 16 residues in the CDR3. CDR1 is MNHEY, CDR2 SMNVEV, per germline (reference sequence). V dropped 6 bases and J dropped 2 bases, with 20 bases sitting between them. The CDR3 DNA follows: TGTGCCAGCAGACCTATATCGACAGGGAGGACCTACGAGCAGTACTTC. This gives the protein CASRPISTGRTYEQYF.

The J gene is TRBJ2-4, the V gene TRBV28; 7 bases map to TRBD1. The CDR3 loop spans 18 amino acids. J lost 1 base, V lost 6 bases, and 15 bases had no gene match. Germline CDR1 and CDR2: MDHEN and SYDVKM. CDR3 amino acids: CASRQRLDRHGAKNIQYF. The CDR3 DNA reads as TGTGCCAGCAGACAAAGACTGGACAGGCATGGCGCCAAAAACATTCAGTACTTC.

The chain uses TRBV19 and TRBJ1-1; 8 nucleotides align to TRBD1. This CDR3 is built from 14 residues. With V trimmed by 5 bases and J by 1 base, 3 bases remained unmatched. CDR1 and CDR2 from the germline V gene are LNHDA and SQIVND (reference sequence). The CDR3 bases are TGTGCCAGTAGTCCGACAGGGGCGAACACTGAAGCTTTCTTT. Translated, it gives CASSPTGANTEAFF.

The V call is TRBV7-3, the J call TRBJ2-1; 8 bases agree with TRBD2. CDR1 and CDR2 (germline): SGHTA, FQGTGA. J gave up 7 bases and V 1 base, and 9 bases lay outside the gene matches. The CDR3 is 16 amino acids. This CDR3 reads CASSLIPSGGSNEQFF. In DNA, the CDR3 is TGTGCCAGCAGCTTAATCCCCAGCGGGGGATCAAATGAGCAGTTCTTC.